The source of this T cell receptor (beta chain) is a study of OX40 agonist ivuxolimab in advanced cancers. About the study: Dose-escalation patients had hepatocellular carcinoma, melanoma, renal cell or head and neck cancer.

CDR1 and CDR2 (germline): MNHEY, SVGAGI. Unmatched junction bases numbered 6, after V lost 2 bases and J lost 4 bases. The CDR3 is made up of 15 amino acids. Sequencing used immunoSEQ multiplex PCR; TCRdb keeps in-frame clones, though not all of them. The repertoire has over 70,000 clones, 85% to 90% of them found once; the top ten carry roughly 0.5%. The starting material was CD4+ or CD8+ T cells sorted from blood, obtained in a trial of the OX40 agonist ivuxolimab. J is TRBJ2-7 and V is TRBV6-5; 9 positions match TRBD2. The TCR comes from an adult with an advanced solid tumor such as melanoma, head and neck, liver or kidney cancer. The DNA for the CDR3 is TGTGCCAGCAGTTACCTGGGACTAGCATCATACGAGCAGTACTTC. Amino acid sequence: CASSYLGLASYEQYF.